This is a list of T cell receptor beta chains from one sample in a study of control samples from healthy donors and cancer patients. The data were produced by immunoSEQ multiplex PCR, yet TCRdb's version contains in-frame clones alone and is incomplete. The sample holds approximately 82,000 clones, about 93% seen once. What was sequenced was blood. The receptors were gathered from a woman aged 18-30 years in good health. The CDR3 runs from the conserved cysteine through the conserved F or W. The order of the fields is V gene, J gene, D gene, clone size, CDR3 protein, CDR3 DNA. A D gene is named only where the DNA matches it firmly. The size entry is marked missing in some rows and otherwise reads once, few, many or a size class.

>TRBV27|TRBJ1-2|.|once
CASSQKTGRSGYTF
TGTGCCAGCAGCCAGAAAACGGGGAGAAGCGGCTACACCTTC
>TRBV7-9|TRBJ2-3|.|.
CASSLFLAKNTDTQYF
TGTGCCAGCAGCTTATTCCTAGCAAAGAACACAGATACGCAGTATTTT
>TRBV2|TRBJ1-6|.|.
CASSNKGSGNSPLHF
TGTGCCAGTAGTAACAAGGGAAGCGGTAATTCACCCCTCCACTTT
>TRBV15|TRBJ2-7|.|.
CATSRITGAYEQYF
TGTGCCACCAGCAGAATAACAGGAGCTTACGAGCAGTACTTC
>TRBV4-1|TRBJ2-1|TRBD1|.
CASSQRDRVYNEQFF
TGCGCCAGCAGCCAACGGGACAGGGTCTACAATGAGCAGTTCTTC
>TRBV5-1|TRBJ1-1|.|once
CASSLAAGLNTEAFF
TGCGCCAGCAGCTTGGCGGCAGGATTGAACACTGAAGCTTTCTTT
>TRBV6-4|TRBJ2-6|.|.
CAGSWPANVLTF
TGTGCCGGATCCTGGCCGGCCAACGTCCTGACTTTC
>TRBV18|TRBJ1-6|.|.
CASSPTSDRYNSPLHF
TGTGCCAGCTCACCAACCTCCGACCGATATAATTCACCCCTCCACTTT
>TRBV11-2|TRBJ1-3|.|.
CASSSTESSGNTIYF
TGTGCCAGCAGCTCGACAGAGTCCTCTGGAAACACCATATATTTT
>TRBV3-1/TRBV3-2|TRBJ2-5|.|once
CASSLSGLQETQYF
TGTGCCAGCAGCCTCTCGGGCCTCCAAGAGACCCAGTACTTC
>TRBV4-2|TRBJ2-1|.|few
CASSQGEGEYNEQFF
TGTGCCAGCAGCCAAGGCGAAGGGGAGTACAATGAGCAGTTCTTC
>TRBV7-9|TRBJ2-5|TRBD1|.
CASSLDRGETQYF
TGTGCCAGCAGCTTAGACAGGGGGGAGACCCAGTACTTC
>TRBV27|TRBJ1-2|TRBD1|few
CASSPLTPTGHGYTF
TGTGCCAGCAGTCCCTTAACCCCGACAGGGCATGGCTACACCTTC
>TRBV15|TRBJ1-5|.|.
CATSSRGVSNQPQHF
TGTGCCACCAGTTCCCGAGGGGTTTCAAATCAGCCCCAGCATTTT
>TRBV6-6|TRBJ2-7|.|many
CASSYRDTYEQYF
TGTGCCAGCAGTTACCGGGACACCTACGAGCAGTACTTC
>TRBV20-1|TRBJ2-2|.|.
CSASFTAGTGELFF
TGCAGTGCTAGTTTTACGGCGGGCACCGGGGAGCTGTTTTTT
>TRBV27|TRBJ2-1|TRBD1|.
CASSSAKGAAYNEQFF
TGTGCCAGCAGTTCCGCGAAGGGGGCAGCCTACAATGAGCAGTTCTTC
>TRBV5-1|TRBJ2-7|.|once
CASSLRDGDREQYF
TGCGCCAGCAGCTTGCGGGACGGCGATCGCGAGCAGTACTTC
>TRBV28|TRBJ1-1|TRBD1|once
CASRFRGRNTEAFF
TGTGCCAGCAGGTTCAGGGGGCGAAACACTGAAGCTTTCTTT
>TRBV12-3/TRBV12-4|TRBJ1-1|.|once
CASSPKTEAFF
TGTGCCAGCAGTCCCAAGACTGAAGCTTTCTTT
>TRBV6-5|TRBJ2-2|.|once
CASSSRVPRSGELFF
TGTGCCAGCAGTTCAAGGGTTCCACGGTCCGGGGAGCTGTTTTTT
>TRBV5-7|TRBJ2-1|TRBD1|.
CASRRDREGEQFF
TGTGCCAGCAGACGTGACAGGGAAGGAGAGCAGTTCTTC
>TRBV25-1|TRBJ1-2|.|.
CASSYSGTASNYGYTF
TGTGCCAGCAGTTACTCGGGCACAGCATCTAACTATGGCTACACCTTC
>TRBV16|TRBJ1-5|.|.
CASSQWKGIDQPQHF
TGTGCCAGCAGCCAATGGAAGGGTATCGATCAGCCCCAGCATTTT
>TRBV6-6|TRBJ1-2|.|.
CASSPPLRQDNNGYTF
TGTGCCAGCAGTCCCCCCCTACGGCAGGATAATAATGGCTACACCTTC
>TRBV5-1|TRBJ1-4|.|.
CASSSTATNEKLFF
TGCGCCAGCAGCTCGACGGCAACTAATGAAAAACTGTTTTTT
>TRBV14|TRBJ2-7|.|.
CASSQKMGLPKASYEQYF
TGTGCCAGCAGCCAAAAGATGGGGCTCCCTAAGGCCTCCTACGAGCAGTACTTC
>TRBV10-3|TRBJ2-5|.|.
CAISDQETQYF
TGTGCCATCAGTGATCAAGAGACCCAGTACTTC
>TRBV24-1|TRBJ1-2|TRBD1|.
CATSANPGRDRGLLLDGYTF
TGTGCCACCAGTGCAAACCCCGGCCGGGACAGGGGGCTTCTTTTGGATGGCTACACCTTC
>TRBV7-5|TRBJ1-2|.|.
CARSSIVWGGKLYGYTF
TGTGCCAGAAGCTCGATCGTGTGGGGAGGGAAGCTCTATGGCTACACCTTC
>TRBV27|TRBJ2-2|TRBD1|.
CASSFLGQTLTGELFF
TGTGCCAGCAGTTTCTTGGGACAGACCCTCACCGGGGAGCTGTTTTTT
>TRBV21-1|TRBJ2-6|.|.
CASSKDRALISGANVLTF
TGTGCCAGCAGCAAGGACAGGGCTTTAATCTCTGGGGCCAACGTCCTGACTTTC
>TRBV28|TRBJ1-5|TRBD1|.
CASSPGDRGRNQPQHF
TGTGCCAGCAGTCCCGGGGACAGGGGGCGCAATCAGCCCCAGCATTTT
>TRBV5-4|TRBJ2-5|TRBD2|once
CASSLDTGLAETQYF
TGTGCCAGCAGCTTGGACACGGGACTAGCAGAGACCCAGTACTTC
>TRBV6-2/TRBV6-3|TRBJ2-1|TRBD2|.
CASSYSWGGYNEQFF
TGTGCCAGCAGTTACTCTTGGGGGGGGTACAATGAGCAGTTCTTC
>TRBV6-6|TRBJ1-1|.|.
CASNPTDGWNTEAFF
TGTGCCAGCAATCCCACGGACGGGTGGAACACTGAAGCTTTCTTT
>TRBV5-1|TRBJ1-6|TRBD1|.
CASSSGQLVSPLHF
TGCGCCAGCAGCTCGGGACAGTTGGTTTCACCCCTCCACTTT
>TRBV12-5|TRBJ1-1|.|.
CASGLSPGETNTEAFF
TGTGCTAGTGGTTTGTCCCCAGGGGAGACGAACACTGAAGCTTTCTTT
>TRBV19|TRBJ1-1|.|.
CASSPPIPEVFF
TGTGCCAGTAGTCCTCCGATACCCGAAGTTTTCTTT
>TRBV28|TRBJ2-1|.|.
CASSLGTSSYNEQFF
TGTGCCAGCAGTTTGGGGACAAGCTCCTACAATGAGCAGTTCTTC
>TRBV24-1|TRBJ2-3|TRBD2|.
CALPIIKTSGGKDTQYF
TGTGCCCTCCCAATAATCAAGACTAGCGGGGGGAAAGATACGCAGTATTTT
>TRBV28|TRBJ1-3|.|.
CASSFPPGNTIYF
TGTGCCAGCAGTTTCCCCCCCGGAAACACCATATATTTT
>TRBV27|TRBJ1-1|.|.
CASSHREPNTEAFF
TGTGCCAGCAGCCACAGGGAACCGAACACTGAAGCTTTCTTT
>TRBV5-8|TRBJ2-7|TRBD2|.
CASSRGPGRLDEQYF
TGTGCCAGCAGCAGGGGTCCCGGGAGGCTAGACGAGCAGTACTTC
>TRBV7-3|TRBJ1-5|.|.
CASSIRPGGPQHF
TGTGCCAGCAGCATCCGACCCGGGGGGCCCCAGCATTTT
>TRBV9|TRBJ1-1|.|.
CASSAEGRNTEAFF
TGTGCCAGCAGCGCCGAAGGGAGGAACACTGAAGCTTTCTTT
>TRBV19|TRBJ2-7|.|.
CASSIGGGEQYF
TGTGCCAGTAGTATTGGGGGTGGCGAGCAGTACTTC
>TRBV7-3|TRBJ2-1|TRBD1|once
CASSLTYFSSGTGDNNEQFF
TGTGCCAGCAGCTTAACGTATTTCAGTAGTGGGACAGGGGATAACAATGAGCAGTTCTTC
>TRBV4-3|TRBJ1-1|.|.
CASSQVGEDTEAFF
TGCGCCAGCAGCCAAGTGGGGGAGGACACTGAAGCTTTCTTT
>TRBV11-1|TRBJ2-7|.|.
CASSTGTIPYEQYF
TGTGCCAGCAGCACCGGGACCATCCCCTACGAGCAGTACTTC
>TRBV9|TRBJ1-1|.|.
CASTAVVGSPEAFF
TGTGCCAGCACCGCTGTTGTAGGAAGCCCTGAAGCTTTCTTT
>TRBV7-6|TRBJ2-1|.|.
CASSQTVGQNYNEQFF
TGTGCCAGCAGCCAAACTGTGGGACAAAACTACAATGAGCAGTTCTTC